What follows is one T cell receptor beta chain and its context. Sequencing was performed with immunoSEQ multiplex PCR; in TCRdb, only in-frame clones are kept and a portion is missing. The sample contains 120,000 or so clones, approximately 88% of which appear only once. This sample is drawn from a study of control samples from healthy donors and cancer patients. Material: PBMCs. The TCR was taken from a woman aged 55 to 70 with lung cancer.

In DNA form, the CDR3 reads TGTGCCAGCAGCCGCACTAGCGGGGGCCGGGAGACCCAGTACTTC. It specifies CASSRTSGGRETQYF. V is TRBV3-1 (or the pseudogene TRBV3-2) and J is TRBJ2-5; 11 positions match TRBD2. Losses at the gene ends were 4 bases for V and 5 bases for J; bases not matched to a gene: 6. Germline V CDR1 and CDR2: LGHDT, YNNKEL (reference sequence). This CDR3 has 15 amino acids.